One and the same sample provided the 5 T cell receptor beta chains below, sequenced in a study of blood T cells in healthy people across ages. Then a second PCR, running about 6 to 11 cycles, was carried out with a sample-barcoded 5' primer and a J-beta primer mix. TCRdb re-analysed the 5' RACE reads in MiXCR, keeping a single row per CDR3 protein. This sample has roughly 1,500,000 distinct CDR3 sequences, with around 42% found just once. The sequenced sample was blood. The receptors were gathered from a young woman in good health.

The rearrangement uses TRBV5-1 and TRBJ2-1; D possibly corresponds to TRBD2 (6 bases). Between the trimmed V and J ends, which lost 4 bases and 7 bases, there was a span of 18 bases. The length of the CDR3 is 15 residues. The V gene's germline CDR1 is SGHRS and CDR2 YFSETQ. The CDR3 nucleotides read TGCGCCAGCAGCGTGGGACTCCCGGATTATAATGAGCAGTTCTTC. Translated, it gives CASSVGLPDYNEQFF.

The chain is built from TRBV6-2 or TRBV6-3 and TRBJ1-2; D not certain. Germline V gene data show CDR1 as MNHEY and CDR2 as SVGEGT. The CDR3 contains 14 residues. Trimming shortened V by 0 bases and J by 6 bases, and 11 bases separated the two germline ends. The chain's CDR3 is CASSYSVEGDGYTF. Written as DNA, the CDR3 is TGTGCCAGCAGTTACTCGGTGGAGGGCGATGGCTACACCTTC.

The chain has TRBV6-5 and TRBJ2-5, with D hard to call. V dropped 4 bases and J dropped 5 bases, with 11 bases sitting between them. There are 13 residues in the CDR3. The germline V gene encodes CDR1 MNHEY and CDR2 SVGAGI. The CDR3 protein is CASSSPVRETQYF. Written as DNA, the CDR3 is TGTGCCAGCAGTTCCCCCGTTAGGGAGACCCAGTACTTC.

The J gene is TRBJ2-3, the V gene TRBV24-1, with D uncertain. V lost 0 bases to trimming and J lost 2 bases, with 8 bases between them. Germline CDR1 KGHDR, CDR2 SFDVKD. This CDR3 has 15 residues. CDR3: CATSDLQDPTDTQYF. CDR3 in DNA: TGTGCCACCAGTGATTTGCAGGACCCCACAGATACGCAGTATTTT.

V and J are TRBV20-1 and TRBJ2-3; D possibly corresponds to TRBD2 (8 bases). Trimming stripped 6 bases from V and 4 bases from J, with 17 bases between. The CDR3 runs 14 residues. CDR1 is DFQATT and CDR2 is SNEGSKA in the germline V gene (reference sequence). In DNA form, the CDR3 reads TGCAGTGCGACAGGGCGGGGGGCCCCAGATACGCAGTATTTT. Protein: CSATGRGAPDTQYF.